A single sample gave rise to the 29 T cell receptor beta chains below, sequenced in a study of cytomegalovirus exposure and HLA in healthy donors. Vbeta (60) and Jbeta (13) primers were used in the PCR. TCRdb keeps only in-frame clones here, not all; method: immunoSEQ multiplex PCR. This sample yields some 140,000 clones, of which 65% to 80% are seen a single time; about 7% belongs to the top ten. Sequenced input: PBMCs. Receptor source: a man aged 35-49 years in good health and CMV-seropositive.

The chain carries TRBV7-8 and TRBJ1-1; 7 bases are a match to TRBD1. CDR1 and CDR2 (germline): SGHVS, FQNEAQ. The CDR3 is 14 residues long. V dropped 5 bases and J dropped 4; count of bases not matched to a gene: 7. DNA for the CDR3: TGTGCCAGCAGCGCCGACAGGGCCCTCACTGAAGCTTTCTTT. Translated, it gives CASSADRALTEAFF.

The count of this clone is one. The V call is TRBV13, the J call TRBJ2-1, with a weak D call TRBD2 (6 bases). The CDR3 extends over 12 amino acids. The V and J ends lost 3 bases and 15 bases respectively, with 15 bases between them. Germline assignment: CDR1 PRHDT and CDR2 FYEKMQ (reference sequence). As DNA, the CDR3 is TGTGCCAGCAGCTTGGAGGCTGGGGGAGGGTTCTTC. Amino acid sequence: CASSLEAGGGFF.

The genes are TRBV10-3 and TRBJ2-7; 8 bases align to TRBD1. The CDR3 length is 14 residues. V shed 6 bases and J 1 base; nucleotides not matched to a gene: 5. The germline gives CDR1 ENHRY, CDR2 SYGVKD. CDR3 nucleotides: TGTGCCATCAGAAGGACAGGGAATTCCTACGAGCAGTACTTC. Amino acids: CAIRRTGNSYEQYF.

This clone was recorded a few times. The rearrangement uses TRBV29-1 and TRBJ1-5; 8 bases fit TRBD1. Germline values: CDR1 SQVTM, CDR2 ANQGSEA. The CDR3 length is 13 residues. The V segment lost 6 bases and the J segment 5 bases; nucleotides outside the gene matches: 6. The CDR3 DNA reads TGCAGCGTGGAATGGACAGGGCATCAGCCCCAGCATTTT. Its protein product is CSVEWTGHQPQHF. Looking up the rest from reference TRBV29-1 and TRBJ1-5 gives the full variable domain: SAVISQKPSRDICQRGTSLTIQCQVDSQVTMMFWYRQQPGQSLTLIATANQGSEATYESGFVIDKFPISRPNLTFSTLTVSNMSPEDSSIYLCSVEWTGHQPQHFGDGTRLSIL.

V and J are TRBV7-9 and TRBJ2-1, with a possible D match to TRBD1 (5 bases). The germline V gene has CDR1 SEHNR and CDR2 FQNEAQ (reference sequence). This CDR3 region has 13 residues. Trimming cost V 3 bases and J 6 bases, with 9 bases left between them. DNA for the CDR3: TGTGCCAGCAGCTTCGAACAGGTCAATGAGCAGTTCTTC. Amino acid sequence: CASSFEQVNEQFF.

This sequence joins TRBV19 and TRBJ1-2; maybe TRBD1 (5 bases). The V gene's germline CDR1 is LNHDA and CDR2 SQIVND (reference sequence). This CDR3 is built from 13 residues. Deletions cut 5 bases from V and 7 bases from J, with 14 bases between. The CDR3 protein is CASSLRGSRGYTF. The CDR3 DNA is TGTGCCAGTAGTTTAAGGGGCTCGCGTGGCTACACCTTC.

DNA of the CDR3: TGTGCCAGCTCCGACCCGGGAGGGGAAGCTTTCTTT. Its translation is CASSDPGGEAFF. This chain connects TRBV13 to TRBJ1-1, with unresolved D. The CDR3 spans 12 residues. Trimming shortened V by 8 bases and J by 8 bases, and 15 bases separated the two germline ends. Germline CDR1 reads PRHDT; CDR2 reads FYEKMQ (reference sequence).

V gene TRBV29-1 combines with J gene TRBJ1-5; D is undetermined. This CDR3 spans 11 amino acids. V lost 6 bases, J lost 4 bases, and 7 bases lay in between. The germline gives CDR1 SQVTM, CDR2 ANQGSEA. Here the CDR3 DNA reads TGCAGCGTAGGAGGGAATCAGCCCCAGCATTTT. Translation gives CSVGGNQPQHF.

This clone was detected only a few times. This chain joins TRBV5-1 and TRBJ1-3, with TRBD1 identical over 7 bases. In germline, CDR1 is SGHRS, CDR2 YFSETQ. There are 16 residues in the CDR3. Trimming cost V 4 bases and J 0 bases; bases outside gene matches: 7. The CDR3 DNA reads TGCGCCAGCAGCCGGGACAGAGTCAGCTCTGGAAACACCATATATTTT. As protein: CASSRDRVSSGNTIYF. The complete variable domain, with remaining parts taken from reference TRBV5-1 and TRBJ1-3, reads KAGVTQTPRYLIKTRGQQVTLSCSPISGHRSVSWYQQTPGQGLQFLFEYFSETQRNKGNFPGRFSGRQFSNSRSEMNVSTLELGDSALYLCASSRDRVSSGNTIYFGEGSWLTVV.

The table lists this clone with a count of one. The chain has TRBV6-4 and TRBJ2-6; possibly TRBD1 for D (6 bases). CDR1 MRHNA and CDR2 SNTAGT come from the germline V gene. The CDR3 runs to 14 residues. Trimming took 6 bases from V and 4 from J, leaving 10 bases between them. The CDR3 sequence is CASSPGDGANVLTF. In nucleotides, the CDR3 is TGTGCCAGCAGCCCAGGGGACGGGGCCAACGTCCTGACTTTC.

The table lists this clone with a count of one. An end of the junction differs from the germline gene, which may be a read error. V usage is TRBV5-5 and J usage is TRBJ2-7; 12 bases match TRBD1. This CDR3 is built from 15 residues. Germline V gives CDR1 SGHKS, CDR2 YYEKEE (reference sequence). CDR3 sequence (DNA): TGTGCCAGCACCTTGGGGACAGGGGGCGGCTACGAGCAGTACTTC. It is translated as CASTLGTGGGYEQYF.

The sample holds one count of this clone. V is TRBV7-9 and J is TRBJ1-5, with 8 bases aligning to TRBD1. Germline CDR1 SEHNR, CDR2 FQNEAQ (reference sequence). CDR3 length: 15 amino acids. The junction had 6 bases not matched to a gene; V was cut back by 5 bases and J by 3 bases. The CDR3 nucleotides are TGTGCCAGCAGCCCTGGGCAGGGGGCCAATCAGCCCCAGCATTTT. Encoded protein: CASSPGQGANQPQHF.

The chain employs TRBV28 and TRBJ1-1; D possibly corresponds to TRBD1 (5 bases). The CDR3 covers 14 residues. The ends were cut back, 4 bases at V and 3 bases at J, with 12 bases in the middle. From germline, CDR1 is MDHEN and CDR2 SYDVKM. The CDR3 loop reads CASSWTPTDTEAFF. DNA for the CDR3: TGTGCCAGCAGTTGGACACCGACAGACACTGAAGCTTTCTTT.

The chain links TRBV9 to TRBJ2-1; 9 positions match TRBD2. With V trimmed by 6 bases and J by 8 bases, 12 bases remained unmatched. From germline, CDR1 is SGDLS and CDR2 YYNGEE. This CDR3 contains 15 residues. The CDR3 bases are TGTGCCAGCACCCGGGCGGGTAGCGGGAGCGATGAGCAGTTCTTC. It specifies CASTRAGSGSDEQFF.

This chain connects TRBV15 to TRBJ1-2; a possible D gene is TRBD1 (5 bases). Looked up from germline, CDR1 is LNHNV and CDR2 is YYDKDF (reference sequence). Trimming stripped 0 bases from V and 5 bases from J, with 7 bases between. The CDR3 loop spans 13 amino acids. Here the CDR3 reads CATSRDPGYGYTF. CDR3 sequence (DNA): TGTGCCACCAGCAGAGATCCAGGGTATGGCTACACCTTC. The whole variable domain, remainder taken from reference TRBV15 and TRBJ1-2, is DAMVIQNPRYQVTQFGKPVTLSCSQTLNHNVMYWYQQKSSQAPKLLFHYYDKDFNNEADTPDNFQSRRPNTSFCFLDIRSPGLGDTAMYLCATSRDPGYGYTFGSGTRLTVV.

This clone was observed a handful of times. The CDR3 spells CASSPSRLAGVVDEQFF. The CDR3, as DNA: TGTGCCAGCAGTCCATCCCGACTAGCGGGAGTTGTCGATGAGCAGTTCTTC. V usage is TRBV27 and J usage is TRBJ2-1, with 12 bases identical to TRBD2. V was clipped by 5 bases and J by 8 bases; unmatched bases: 13. CDR3 length: 17 residues. CDR1 is MNHEY, CDR2 SMNVEV, per germline (reference sequence).

Only one count was recorded for this clone. The V call is TRBV15, the J call TRBJ1-4; 7 nucleotides match TRBD1. The CDR3 contains 17 residues. Trimming at V came to 6 bases and at J to 5 bases, leaving 15 bases not matched to a gene. CDR1 is LNHNV, CDR2 YYDKDF, per germline (reference sequence). DNA of the CDR3: TGTGCCACCAGTAGTCTCAACCTACAGGGGACGAATGAAAAACTGTTTTTT. Amino acids: CATSSLNLQGTNEKLFF.

The chain combines TRBV7-8 with TRBJ1-1; D remains unclear. The CDR3 covers 15 residues. Between the trimmed V and J ends, which lost 1 base and 0 bases, there was a span of 9 bases. CDR1 and CDR2 (germline): SGHVS, FQNEAQ. The CDR3: CASSLGREMNTEAFF. In DNA, the CDR3 is TGTGCCAGCAGCTTAGGGCGGGAGATGAACACTGAAGCTTTCTTT.

The chain has TRBV5-5 and TRBJ1-5, with unresolved D. There are 16 residues in the CDR3. V lost 4 bases to trimming and J lost 2 bases, with 16 bases between them. Germline CDR1 and CDR2: SGHKS and YYEKEE (reference sequence). CDR3 coding DNA: TGTGCCAGCAGCACCGTGATACTAAATGGCAATCAGCCCCAGCATTTT. As protein: CASSTVILNGNQPQHF.

This chain uses TRBV28 with TRBJ1-2, with D perhaps matching TRBD1 (6 bases). V lost 6 bases and J 5 bases, leaving 16 bases between the germline ends. Germline V gives CDR1 MDHEN, CDR2 SYDVKM. The CDR3 runs to 14 residues. The CDR3 region has the DNA TGTGCCAGCAGAGAAGGGGGATGGCAATATGGCTACACCTTC. Its translation: CASREGGWQYGYTF.

This clone was counted once. The chain employs TRBV7-2 and TRBJ2-3, with D unresolved. The germline V gene encodes CDR1 SGHTA and CDR2 FQGNSA. Trimming pared 1 base from V and 3 bases from J, leaving 5 bases between. This CDR3 has 13 residues. The CDR3 loop reads CASSLVRTDTQYF. CDR3 in DNA: TGTGCCAGCAGCTTAGTGAGGACAGATACGCAGTATTTT.

The chain uses TRBV2 and TRBJ2-7, with 8 bases matching TRBD1. Germline V gene data show CDR1 as SNHLY and CDR2 as FYNNEI. V lost 8 bases to trimming and J lost 2 bases; unmatched junction nucleotides: 8. This CDR3 region has 14 residues. In DNA, the CDR3 is TGTGCCAGCTGTTTCCGGGACAGGACCTACGAGCAGTACTTC. This translates into CASCFRDRTYEQYF.

The chain uses TRBV6-6 and TRBJ2-5; 8 nucleotides align to TRBD1. With 6 bases clipped from V and 0 bases from J, the junction kept 6 bases outside the gene matches. The CDR3 is made up of 15 amino acids. Germline-derived CDR1 and CDR2 are MNHNY and SVGAGI (reference sequence). For the CDR3, the DNA is TGTGCCAGCAGCCGGACAGGGAGGTACCAAGAGACCCAGTACTTC. It specifies CASSRTGRYQETQYF.

This sequence joins TRBV27 and TRBJ1-3; D ambiguous. The germline V gene has CDR1 MNHEY and CDR2 SMNVEV (reference sequence). The V end lost 5 bases, the J end lost 0 bases, and 8 bases lay between the germline ends. The CDR3 contains 14 residues. CDR3 DNA: TGTGCCAGCAGTCCCCGACACTCTGGAAACACCATATATTTT. Translating gives CASSPRHSGNTIYF.

This clone was picked up one time. This chain joins TRBV6-4 and TRBJ2-1; weak D call: TRBD2 (6 bases). Germline loops: CDR1 MRHNA, CDR2 SNTAGT. The CDR3 runs to 15 residues. The ends were cut back, 3 bases at V and 4 bases at J, with 13 bases in the middle. The CDR3 nucleotides are TGTGCCAGCAGTGAAGGGCTAGCGTTTTACAATGAGCAGTTCTTC. This translates into CASSEGLAFYNEQFF.

The chain is built from TRBV9 and TRBJ1-6; D might be TRBD1 (5 bases). Trimming left V 4 bases short and J 7 bases short, with 12 bases between. The CDR3 runs 14 residues. Germline CDR1 and CDR2: SGDLS and YYNGEE. CDR3 coding DNA: TGTGCCAGCAGCTCCGACAGACTGAATTCACCCCTCCACTTT. It yields the protein CASSSDRLNSPLHF. The full variable domain, its missing parts supplied by reference TRBV9 and TRBJ1-6, is DSGVTQTPKHLITATGQRVTLRCSPRSGDLSVYWYQQSLDQGLQFLIQYYNGEERAKGNILERFSAQQFPDLHSELNLSSLELGDSALYFCASSSDRLNSPLHFGNGTRLTVT.

The chain carries TRBV6-4 and TRBJ1-5; D might be TRBD1 (6 bases). The CDR3 runs 13 residues. Trimming removed 4 bases at V and 4 bases at J, with 8 bases between. In germline, CDR1 is MRHNA, CDR2 SNTAGT. CDR3 residues: CASSGTENQPQHF. The CDR3, as DNA: TGTGCCAGCAGTGGGACAGAGAATCAGCCCCAGCATTTT.

The V gene is TRBV27, the J gene TRBJ1-2; D unresolved. CDR3 length: 17 residues. CDR1 and CDR2 (germline): MNHEY, SMNVEV (reference sequence). V lost 6 bases, J lost 3 bases, and 23 bases lay in between. The CDR3 DNA reads as TGTGCCAGCAGGGGCCCTCCCAAAGGAATTAAGGACTATGGCTACACCTTC. Its translation: CASRGPPKGIKDYGYTF.

This chain uses TRBV4-1 with TRBJ2-7, with 9 bases that match TRBD1. Germline V lookup: CDR1 MGHRA, CDR2 YSYEKL. The ends lost 0 bases at V and 6 bases at J; junction bases unmatched: 15. The CDR3 is made up of 18 amino acids. The CDR3 spells CASSQELVLGTGFFEQYF. The CDR3 DNA is TGCGCCAGCAGCCAAGAGCTTGTCTTAGGGACAGGGTTCTTCGAGCAGTACTTC.